The source of this T cell receptor beta chain is a study of blood T cells in healthy people across ages. The authors drew approximately 9 milliliters of peripheral blood from each donor. General study results and limits: Aged donors had fewer naive CD4+ cells and lower diversity than long-lived donors.

Primed by a sample-barcoded 5' primer and a J-beta primer mix, a second PCR proceeded for roughly 7 to 12 cycles. TCRdb ran MiXCR on the 5' RACE reads and lists one entry per CDR3 protein. The data hold about 760,000 distinct CDR3 sequences, with 20% to 25% observed a single time. This clonotype occurred a few times. Its antigen is still unknown. From germline, CDR1 is SQVTM and CDR2 ANQGSEA. V trimming: 4 bases; J trimming: 0 bases; junction bases outside the gene matches: 7. This CDR3 spans 15 amino acids. These data were also filed under a second study, of T cells of mothers and their children. As that report states: Donors were a few healthy Caucasian mothers and their six children.

The receptor was derived from a boy younger than 18 in good health. Sequencing input: blood. The rearrangement uses TRBV29-1 and TRBJ2-3; the match to TRBD2 covers 7 bases. The CDR3 DNA reads as TGCAGCGTTGCGGGGGGAGGGCCAAGCACAGATACGCAGTATTTT. This encodes CSVAGGGPSTDTQYF.